These T cell receptor beta chains were read from a single sample in a study of blood T cell repertoires in COVID-19. Profiled with immunoSEQ multiplex PCR; TCRdb holds only in-frame clones, not every one. The sample holds about 120,000 clones; about four fifths are singletons and the top ten take roughly 8.1%. Input material: peripheral blood. The receptors originated from a woman aged 40 to 55 with acute or convalescent COVID-19. CDR3s include the opening cysteine and the closing phenylalanine or tryptophan.

j_gene: TRBJ2-7
v_gene: TRBV11-2
CDR3aa: CASSLARGGPYEQYF

j_gene: TRBJ1-2
v_gene: TRBV5-6
CDR3aa: CASSGPRGYGYTF

j_gene: TRBJ1-6
v_gene: TRBV6-1
CDR3aa: CASSEYGQGNSPLHF

j_gene: TRBJ1-1
v_gene: TRBV12-3/TRBV12-4
CDR3aa: CASSRTGVTEAFF

j_gene: TRBJ1-3
v_gene: TRBV2
CDR3aa: CASSDGGSGNTIYF

j_gene: TRBJ1-1
v_gene: TRBV5-1
CDR3aa: CASSLQGGGTEAFF

j_gene: TRBJ1-3
v_gene: TRBV6-1
CDR3aa: CASTSGGNTIYF

j_gene: TRBJ2-7
v_gene: TRBV5-6
CDR3aa: CASIRRGGSYEQYF

j_gene: TRBJ1-5
v_gene: TRBV6-6
CDR3aa: CARRGHPGNQPQHF

j_gene: TRBJ1-6
v_gene: TRBV2
CDR3aa: CASSGDSQSPLHF

j_gene: TRBJ2-1
v_gene: TRBV6-6
CDR3aa: CASRGDKNEQFF

j_gene: TRBJ1-6
v_gene: TRBV5-1
CDR3aa: CASSFGTANSPLHF

j_gene: TRBJ2-7
v_gene: TRBV5-5
CDR3aa: CASSLERLQGSTYEQYF

j_gene: TRBJ1-4
v_gene: TRBV3-1/TRBV3-2
CDR3aa: CASSQTGGYEKLFF

j_gene: TRBJ1-1
v_gene: TRBV6-2/TRBV6-3
CDR3aa: CASSYSITGEAFF

j_gene: TRBJ2-7
v_gene: TRBV19
CDR3aa: CASSTLWTSAVYEQYF

j_gene: TRBJ1-1
v_gene: TRBV3-1/TRBV3-2
CDR3aa: CASSQGVLRTEAFF

j_gene: TRBJ1-1
v_gene: TRBV10-3
CDR3aa: CAISDQGSTEAFF

j_gene: TRBJ2-7
v_gene: TRBV19
CDR3aa: CASSTAGVYEQYF

j_gene: TRBJ1-3
v_gene: TRBV15
CDR3aa: CATADRPSSGNTIYF

j_gene: TRBJ1-6
v_gene: TRBV3-1/TRBV3-2
CDR3aa: CASSHGPFRNSPLHF

j_gene: TRBJ1-1
v_gene: TRBV29-1
CDR3aa: CSVAGEGNTEAFF

j_gene: TRBJ2-3
v_gene: TRBV7-2
CDR3aa: CASSLFLGGTTDTQYF

j_gene: TRBJ1-1
v_gene: TRBV2
CDR3aa: CASSGRTGKAFF

j_gene: TRBJ2-5
v_gene: TRBV7-2
CDR3aa: CASSPQGARETQYF

j_gene: TRBJ1-3
v_gene: TRBV7-8
CDR3aa: CASSLWQGIPGNTIYF

j_gene: TRBJ1-1
v_gene: TRBV12-3/TRBV12-4
CDR3aa: CASSLAQNTEAFF

j_gene: TRBJ1-4
v_gene: TRBV3-1/TRBV3-2
CDR3aa: CASSQGAGEKLFF

j_gene: TRBJ1-5
v_gene: TRBV7-9
CDR3aa: CASSPGGALNQPQHF

j_gene: TRBJ2-3
v_gene: TRBV30
CDR3aa: CAWIAADTQYF

j_gene: TRBJ2-3
v_gene: TRBV11-3
CDR3aa: CASSLLTGSGGVPQYF

j_gene: TRBJ1-2
v_gene: TRBV6-5
CDR3aa: CASRGGTANYGYTF

j_gene: TRBJ2-1
v_gene: TRBV6-6
CDR3aa: CASRARTSDLQGQFF

j_gene: TRBJ1-1
v_gene: TRBV7-9
CDR3aa: CASSLVGGGRLNTEAFF

j_gene: TRBJ1-5
v_gene: TRBV16
CDR3aa: CASSHSGQGNQPQHF

j_gene: TRBJ1-2
v_gene: TRBV25-1
CDR3aa: CASSIDRDSSYGYTF

j_gene: TRBJ1-2
v_gene: TRBV11-2
CDR3aa: CASSLAGQGYGYTF

j_gene: TRBJ1-5
v_gene: TRBV30
CDR3aa: CAWSAPAADGNQPQHF

j_gene: TRBJ1-2
v_gene: TRBV9
CDR3aa: CASSVQGYYGYTF

j_gene: TRBJ2-5
v_gene: TRBV10-3
CDR3aa: CAITRDPQETQYF

j_gene: TRBJ1-2
v_gene: TRBV7-2
CDR3aa: CATGGPPKYYGYTF

j_gene: TRBJ1-1
v_gene: TRBV5-1
CDR3aa: CASSLAVGRTEAFF

j_gene: TRBJ1-1
v_gene: TRBV29-1
CDR3aa: CSVRTGATEAFF

j_gene: TRBJ1-4
v_gene: TRBV12-5
CDR3aa: CASGSYTGGSNEKLFF

j_gene: TRBJ1-1
v_gene: TRBV29-1
CDR3aa: CSVGAGNTEAFF

j_gene: TRBJ2-2
v_gene: TRBV11-2
CDR3aa: CASSFRIRGELFF

j_gene: TRBJ1-1
v_gene: TRBV7-8
CDR3aa: CASSHIGVGHTEAFF

j_gene: TRBJ1-1
v_gene: TRBV2
CDR3aa: CASSLTGYTEAFF

j_gene: TRBJ1-2
v_gene: TRBV5-6
CDR3aa: CASSLGTGHIYGYTF

j_gene: TRBJ2-7
v_gene: TRBV30
CDR3aa: CAWSPGQASIGEQYF

j_gene: TRBJ2-7
v_gene: TRBV6-6
CDR3aa: CASGDRGRGEQYF

j_gene: TRBJ1-1
v_gene: TRBV2
CDR3aa: CASSEDDVGTGDQRKAFF

j_gene: TRBJ2-7
v_gene: TRBV2
CDR3aa: CASKADRVGEQYF

j_gene: TRBJ2-7
v_gene: TRBV19
CDR3aa: CASSLTGRYEQYF